Shown below are 22 T cell receptor beta chains from a single sample sequenced in a study of T cell responses to AZD1222 COVID-19 vaccine. Libraries were prepared by immunoSEQ multiplex PCR; TCRdb keeps only in-frame clonotypes and omits some of them. The sample consists of about 140,000 clones, over 90% of them appearing once. Specimen: peripheral blood, collected 28 days after the second AZD1222 dose. The receptors originated from an adult who received the AZD1222 COVID-19 vaccine.

V gene TRBV29-1 combines with J gene TRBJ1-2, with D perhaps TRBD1 (5 bases). This CDR3 has 13 residues. CDR1 and CDR2 from the germline V gene are SQVTM and ANQGSEA. Trimming left V 0 bases short and J 8 bases short, with 13 bases between. In DNA form, the CDR3 reads TGCAGCGTTGAAGATCCTCAAGGGGACGGCTACACCTTC. Protein sequence: CSVEDPQGDGYTF.

This chain connects TRBV19 to TRBJ2-5, with 7 bases that match TRBD2. V trimming: 1 base; J trimming: 7 bases; junction bases outside the gene matches: 6. The CDR3 covers 14 residues. Germline V gene data show CDR1 as LNHDA and CDR2 as SQIVND (reference sequence). The CDR3 spells CASSIGPSGGTQYF. The CDR3 coding sequence is TGTGCCAGTAGTATAGGTCCTAGCGGTGGGACCCAGTACTTC.

The rearrangement links TRBV10-1 to TRBJ2-2; the D gene is possibly TRBD2 (6 bases). CDR1 WNHNN and CDR2 SYGVQD come from the germline V gene (reference sequence). Between the trimmed V and J ends, which lost 8 bases and 4 bases, there was a span of 14 bases. This CDR3 has 14 amino acids. This chain's CDR3 is CASSSGVITGELFF. The CDR3 nucleotides read TGCGCCAGCTCTTCGGGAGTTATCACCGGGGAGCTGTTTTTT.

This rearrangement joins TRBV5-1 to TRBJ2-3; D not resolved. This CDR3 spans 14 amino acids. Between the trimmed V and J ends, which lost 0 bases and 5 bases, there was a span of 10 bases. The germline V gene has CDR1 SGHRS and CDR2 YFSETQ. CDR3 DNA sequence: TGCGCCAGCAGCTTGGGGGGTTGGGGAGATACGCAGTATTTT. Residues: CASSLGGWGDTQYF.

The CDR3 here is CASSRTSGSGETQYF. DNA for the CDR3: TGTGCCAGCAGCCGGACTAGCGGGAGTGGGGAGACCCAGTACTTC. The chain uses TRBV9 and TRBJ2-5, with 13 bases aligning to TRBD2. The CDR3 loop spans 15 amino acids. From germline, CDR1 is SGDLS and CDR2 YYNGEE. With V trimmed by 4 bases and J by 5 bases, 5 bases remained unmatched. Supplemented by reference TRBV9 and TRBJ2-5, the full variable domain reads DSGVTQTPKHLITATGQRVTLRCSPRSGDLSVYWYQQSLDQGLQFLIQYYNGEERAKGNILERFSAQQFPDLHSELNLSSLELGDSALYFCASSRTSGSGETQYFGPGTRLLVL.

The J gene is TRBJ2-2, the V gene TRBV30; TRBD2 aligns across 8 bases. The V gene end was trimmed by 8 bases and the J gene end by 0 bases; junction bases not matched to a gene: 8. Looked up from germline, CDR1 is GTSNPN and CDR2 is SVGIG (reference sequence). The CDR3 loop spans 15 amino acids. The CDR3, as DNA: TGTGCCGGCCGCCTAGCGGGCGCGAACACCGGGGAGCTGTTTTTT. Protein: CAGRLAGANTGELFF.

This clone was counted between two and nine times. V usage is TRBV6-1 and J usage is TRBJ2-3; D unresolved. Germline CDR1 reads MNHNS; CDR2 reads SASEGT. The V end was cut by 2 bases, the J end by 7 bases, with 13 bases between. The CDR3 runs to 14 residues. The CDR3 reads CASSESWGVNTQYF. The CDR3 nucleotides are TGTGCCAGCAGTGAATCATGGGGTGTAAATACGCAGTATTTT.

The chain uses TRBV7-9 and TRBJ1-1, with D tentatively TRBD1 (6 bases). Per germline, CDR1 SEHNR and CDR2 FQNEAQ (reference sequence). V was clipped by 4 bases and J by 4 bases, with 13 bases between them. The CDR3 is 14 residues long. The CDR3 is CASSSQGIRTEAFF. CDR3 nucleotides: TGTGCCAGCAGCTCACAGGGAATCCGCACTGAAGCTTTCTTT.

This clone was counted between two and nine times. V usage is TRBV18 and J usage is TRBJ1-4; the D is unclear. The germline gives CDR1 KGHSH, CDR2 LQKENI. V was cut by 2 bases and J by 5 bases, with 12 bases left in between. This CDR3 has 15 residues. CDR3: CASSPSGSQNEKLFF. In DNA form, the CDR3 reads TGTGCCAGCTCACCAAGCGGGTCTCAGAATGAAAAACTGTTTTTT.

The chain is built from TRBV28 and TRBJ1-2; 8 bases are shared with TRBD1. Germline values: CDR1 MDHEN, CDR2 SYDVKM. The CDR3 is made up of 14 amino acids. Trimming took 2 bases from V and 6 from J; bases not matched to a gene: 5. DNA for the CDR3: TGTGCCAGCAGTTTAGTGGACAGGGTAAATGGCTACACCTTC. It yields the protein CASSLVDRVNGYTF.

The genes are TRBV5-4 and TRBJ2-2; D unresolved. V was cut by 7 bases and J by 4 bases, with 20 bases left in between. CDR1 and CDR2 (germline): SGHNT, YYREEE (reference sequence). The CDR3 has 16 residues. CDR3 region: CASGNDAPNPTGELFF. DNA for the CDR3: TGTGCCAGCGGAAATGACGCACCGAATCCCACCGGGGAGCTGTTTTTT.

In DNA, the CDR3 is TGTGCCAGCAGCCCGGACATTCCTGTCTCTGGAAACACCATATATTTT. Its translation is CASSPDIPVSGNTIYF. The V gene is TRBV7-9, the J gene TRBJ1-3; maybe TRBD1 (5 bases). V lost 5 bases, J lost 0 bases, and 14 bases lay in between. The CDR3 is 16 amino acids. From germline, CDR1 is SEHNR and CDR2 FQNEAQ (reference sequence).

The chain uses TRBV5-1 and TRBJ2-7, with 16 bases lining up with TRBD2. The CDR3 is made up of 16 amino acids. With V trimmed by 2 bases and J by 6 bases, 5 bases remained unmatched. The germline gives CDR1 SGHRS, CDR2 YFSETQ. The CDR3 loop is CASSLMGLAGGSEQYF. The CDR3 coding sequence is TGCGCCAGCAGCTTAATGGGACTAGCGGGAGGGAGCGAGCAGTACTTC. Full variable domain (missing parts from reference TRBV5-1 and TRBJ2-7): KAGVTQTPRYLIKTRGQQVTLSCSPISGHRSVSWYQQTPGQGLQFLFEYFSETQRNKGNFPGRFSGRQFSNSRSEMNVSTLELGDSALYLCASSLMGLAGGSEQYFGPGTRLTVT.

The chain recombines TRBV13 with TRBJ1-5, with a tentative D call TRBD1 (5 bases). Trimming took off 4 bases at V and 6 bases at J, with 10 bases between the two ends. Germline V gene lookup returns CDR1 PRHDT and CDR2 FYEKMQ (reference sequence). There are 13 residues in the CDR3. The CDR3 is CASSYGGFQPQHF. The CDR3 nucleotides are TGTGCCAGCAGCTATGGGGGGTTTCAGCCCCAGCATTTT.

The genes are TRBV19 and TRBJ1-5; D unclear. This CDR3 has 15 residues. V dropped 6 bases and J dropped 4 bases, with 16 bases sitting between them. Germline loops: CDR1 LNHDA, CDR2 SQIVND (reference sequence). The chain's CDR3 is CASSRDGRMNQPQHF. CDR3 sequence (DNA): TGTGCCAGTAGCCGCGACGGGCGCATGAATCAGCCCCAGCATTTT.

This chain links TRBV5-1 with TRBJ2-5, with 7 bases lining up with TRBD2. Trimming took 0 bases from V and 2 from J; bases not matched to a gene: 4. The CDR3 consists of 15 residues. Germline lookup yields CDR1 SGHRS and CDR2 YFSETQ. CDR3 nucleotide sequence: TGCGCCAGCAGCTTGGGCGGGGGACGACAAGAGACCCAGTACTTC. It specifies CASSLGGGRQETQYF.

The chain has TRBV9 and TRBJ1-1, with D possibly matching TRBD1 (5 bases). The CDR3 covers 15 residues. Per germline, CDR1 SGDLS and CDR2 YYNGEE. The V end lost 4 bases, the J end lost 1 base, and 14 bases lay between the germline ends. The CDR3 DNA is TGTGCCAGCAGCTCTTCAGGGAACAGGAACACTGAAGCTTTCTTT. It yields the protein CASSSSGNRNTEAFF.

This chain connects TRBV18 to TRBJ2-3; 10 bases map to TRBD2. The CDR3 runs 16 residues. Germline CDR1 KGHSH, CDR2 LQKENI. Trimming at V came to 3 bases and at J to 1 base, leaving 4 bases not matched to a gene. CDR3 amino acids: CASSPLAGVGTDTQYF. The CDR3 DNA reads as TGTGCCAGCTCACCTCTAGCGGGAGTGGGCACAGATACGCAGTATTTT.

The rearrangement joins TRBV28 to TRBJ1-1; 8 bases are shared with TRBD1. The CDR3 sequence is 17 residues long. V lost 3 bases, J lost 0 bases, and 9 bases stayed unmatched. CDR1 MDHEN and CDR2 SYDVKM come from the germline V gene. The CDR3 coding sequence is TGTGCCAGCAGTTTTATCTGGGACAGGAACATGAACACTGAAGCTTTCTTT. It codes for CASSFIWDRNMNTEAFF. The full variable domain, completed using reference TRBV28 and TRBJ1-1, is DVKVTQSSRYLVKRTGEKVFLECVQDMDHENMFWYRQDPGLGLRLIYFSYDVKMKEKGDIPEGYSVSREKKERFSLILESASTNQTSMYLCASSFIWDRNMNTEAFFGQGTRLTVV.

The J gene is TRBJ1-1, the V gene TRBV6-5, with D possibly TRBD1 on 6 matching bases. Germline V gene sequence: CDR1 MNHEY, CDR2 SVGAGI. This CDR3 region has 15 residues. Trimming stripped 3 bases from V and 0 bases from J, with 11 bases between. The CDR3 nucleotides read TGTGCCAGCAGTTATGGCGGGGGCCTGAACACTGAAGCTTTCTTT. Amino acid sequence: CASSYGGGLNTEAFF.

The V call is TRBV24-1, the J call TRBJ2-2; D remains unclear. This CDR3 has 11 amino acids. V shed 6 bases and J shed 9 bases, with 7 bases lying between them. The germline CDR1 and CDR2 sequences are KGHDR and SFDVKD. CDR3 loop: CATSNGRELFF. For the CDR3, the DNA is TGTGCCACCAGTAATGGCCGGGAGCTGTTTTTT.

In DNA, the CDR3 is TGTGCCAGCAGACCAAGCCAGGGGAGGGAGACCCAGTACTTC. It codes for CASRPSQGRETQYF. The V call is TRBV6-5, the J call TRBJ2-5, with D perhaps being TRBD1 or TRBD2 (6 bases each). The CDR3 is 14 residues long. Trimming shortened V by 6 bases and J by 5 bases, and 16 bases separated the two germline ends. Germline V gives CDR1 MNHEY, CDR2 SVGAGI.